The 31 T cell receptor beta chains below were found in one sample sequenced in a study of blood T cell repertoires in COVID-19. Sequencing used immunoSEQ multiplex PCR; TCRdb keeps in-frame clones, though not all of them. The data hold about 150,000 clones, with around 90% observed a single time. Sequenced: peripheral blood. Receptors originate from a man aged 45-65 years with acute or convalescent COVID-19.

The genes are TRBV6-1 and TRBJ2-7; D may be TRBD1 (6 bases). In germline, CDR1 is MNHNS, CDR2 SASEGT. The CDR3 extends over 20 amino acids. The ends were cut back, 1 base at V and 0 bases at J, with 25 bases in the middle. The CDR3 here is CASSEGGFSGSRGYSYEQYV. The CDR3 region has the DNA TGTGCCAGCAGTGAAGGTGGATTTTCGGGGTCCAGGGGATACTCCTACGAGCAGTACGTC.

Here the CDR3 DNA reads TGCGCCAGCAGCCAAGACGGGGGAGGTACGCAGTATTTT. Translating it yields CASSQDGGGTQYF. This sequence joins TRBV4-3 and TRBJ2-3; possible D gene TRBD2, 6 bases. This CDR3 spans 13 amino acids. Between the trimmed V and J ends, which lost 0 bases and 8 bases, there was a span of 9 bases. CDR1 and CDR2 from the germline V gene are LGHNA and YSLEER.

The V and J genes are TRBV27 and TRBJ2-7, with 9 positions matching TRBD1. Germline V CDR1 and CDR2: MNHEY, SMNVEV (reference sequence). The V segment lost 6 bases and the J segment 4 bases; nucleotides outside the gene matches: 13. The CDR3 is made up of 16 amino acids. CDR3 sequence reads: CASRKTGGSHLYEQYF. The CDR3 DNA sequence: TGTGCCAGCAGAAAGACAGGGGGATCGCACCTTTACGAGCAGTACTTC.

The CDR3 sequence: CASSLNAGSSYEQYF. The CDR3 DNA sequence: TGTGCCAGCAGCTTAAATGCGGGAAGCTCCTACGAGCAGTACTTC. The rearrangement uses TRBV11-2 and TRBJ2-7; tentatively, D is TRBD2 (6 bases). V lost 2 bases and J 0 bases, leaving 11 bases between the germline ends. The CDR3 spans 15 residues. Germline CDR1 SGHAT, CDR2 FQNNGV.

In this sample, this clone turned up once. V is TRBV29-1 and J is TRBJ2-1, with D unresolved. V was shortened by 4 bases and J by 5 bases, with 6 bases between the two germline ends. The length of the CDR3 is 11 residues. Germline-derived CDR1 and CDR2 are SQVTM and ANQGSEA. The CDR3 spells CSVGTHNEQFF. The CDR3 coding sequence is TGCAGCGTTGGTACTCACAATGAGCAGTTCTTC.

The rearrangement links TRBV9 to TRBJ2-2, with a tentative D call TRBD1 (6 bases). The CDR3 has 13 residues. Germline-derived CDR1 and CDR2 are SGDLS and YYNGEE. V lost 5 bases, J lost 7 bases, and 12 bases lay in between. Written as DNA, the CDR3 is TGTGCCAGCAGGGAACAGGGAGTCGGGGAGCTGTTTTTT. It codes for CASREQGVGELFF.

The chain recombines TRBV6-6 with TRBJ2-1, with D hard to call. Per the germline V gene, CDR1 is MNHNY and CDR2 is SVGAGI (reference sequence). The CDR3 covers 12 residues. V shed 6 bases and J shed 9 bases, with 12 bases lying between them. The CDR3 reads CASSPPGFEQFF. In DNA, the CDR3 is TGTGCCAGCAGCCCCCCCGGTTTTGAGCAGTTCTTC.

CDR3 sequence: CASRTGDNSPLHF. CDR3 DNA sequence: TGTGCCAGTAGGACAGGAGATAATTCACCCCTCCACTTT. V gene TRBV6-7 combines with J gene TRBJ1-6, with 7 bases matching TRBD1. TRBV6-7 is given ORF status, its function remaining uncertain. V was clipped by 9 bases and J by 5 bases; unmatched bases: 4. The CDR3 has 13 amino acids.

V usage is TRBV5-1 and J usage is TRBJ1-3, with 7 bases matching TRBD1. V shed 4 bases, J shed 0 bases, and the junction held 4 bases outside the gene matches. In germline, CDR1 is SGHRS, CDR2 YFSETQ. This CDR3 comprises 15 residues. The chain's CDR3 is CASSEGQSSGNTIYF. In DNA, the CDR3 is TGCGCCAGCAGCGAGGGACAGAGCTCTGGAAACACCATATATTTT.

The chain uses TRBV27 and TRBJ1-3; no firm D call. CDR3 size: 14 residues. V was clipped by 6 bases and J by 0 bases, with 9 bases between them. CDR1 is MNHEY and CDR2 is SMNVEV in the germline V gene (reference sequence). The CDR3: CASRSWSSGNTIYF. DNA of the CDR3: TGTGCCAGCAGGTCCTGGAGCTCTGGAAACACCATATATTTT.

The V gene is TRBV11-2, the J gene TRBJ2-5, with 7 nucleotides matching TRBD1. The length of the CDR3 is 16 residues. CDR1 is SGHAT, CDR2 FQNNGV, per germline. V gave up 0 bases and J gave up 5 bases; unmatched junction bases: 9. The CDR3 loop is CASSLDRRQGRETQYF. The CDR3 DNA reads TGTGCCAGCAGCTTAGATAGAAGACAGGGCCGCGAGACCCAGTACTTC.

The chain joins TRBV27 to TRBJ2-2, with D possibly matching TRBD1 (6 bases). Per the germline V gene, CDR1 is MNHEY and CDR2 is SMNVEV (reference sequence). The CDR3 totals 16 residues. The germline V and J ends were trimmed by 5 bases and 0 bases, with 13 bases remaining between them. CDR3 coding DNA: TGTGCCAGCAGTCCCCGGGCAGGGGCGAACACCGGGGAGCTGTTTTTT. Protein product: CASSPRAGANTGELFF.

V and J are TRBV6-1 and TRBJ2-7; TRBD1 matches at 8 bases. CDR3 length: 17 amino acids. Trimming cost V 3 bases and J 3 bases; bases outside gene matches: 13. Germline CDR1 is MNHNS and CDR2 is SASEGT. The CDR3 loop is CASSDLFVRTGYYEQYV. In nucleotides, the CDR3 is TGTGCCAGCAGTGATTTATTCGTCAGGACAGGGTACTACGAGCAGTACGTC.

V usage is TRBV21-1 and J usage is TRBJ2-1; the table assigns TRBD2, which was not confirmed against the DNA. TRBV21-1 is a documented pseudogene. CDR3 length: 16 amino acids. DNA of the CDR3: TGTGCCAGCAGCAAAAGCCCTAGCGGCTCCTACAATGAGCAGTTCTTC. It yields the protein CASSKSPSGSYNEQFF.

This sequence joins TRBV7-9 and TRBJ1-1; 8 bases are a match to TRBD1. Losses at the gene ends were 5 bases for V and 1 base for J; bases not matched to a gene: 3. Germline CDR1 reads SEHNR; CDR2 reads FQNEAQ (reference sequence). The CDR3 runs 14 residues. In nucleotides, the CDR3 is TGTGCCAGCAGCGAGGGGACAGGGAACACTGAAGCTTTCTTT. It is translated as CASSEGTGNTEAFF.

V gene TRBV4-1 combines with J gene TRBJ2-3, with 9 bases identical to TRBD1. The CDR3 contains 16 residues. CDR1 is MGHRA and CDR2 is YSYEKL in the germline V gene. V was pared by 4 bases and J by 2 bases, with 7 bases of the junction left unmatched. The CDR3 is CASSPTRDRDTDTQYF. The CDR3 DNA reads TGCGCCAGCAGCCCTACCCGGGACAGGGACACAGATACGCAGTATTTT.

V is TRBV7-9 and J is TRBJ1-3; D may be TRBD1 (6 bases). Trimming took 1 base from V and 2 from J, leaving 12 bases between them. The CDR3 is made up of 16 amino acids. Germline lookup yields CDR1 SEHNR and CDR2 FQNEAQ (reference sequence). Written as DNA, the CDR3 is TGTGCCAGCAGCTTAGGGCTGGGGGCAACTGGAAACACCATATATTTT. Encoded protein: CASSLGLGATGNTIYF.

The chain carries TRBV29-1 and TRBJ2-1, with a possible D match to TRBD1 (5 bases). Trimming removed 4 bases from V and 3 bases from J, with 10 bases in between. The germline CDR1 and CDR2 sequences are SQVTM and ANQGSEA. The CDR3 covers 13 residues. CDR3 DNA sequence: TGCAGCGTTGCCAGGGATCTCTACAATGAGCAGTTCTTC. Translating it yields CSVARDLYNEQFF.

The chain recombines TRBV3-1 (or the pseudogene TRBV3-2) with TRBJ2-2; 7 nucleotides line up with TRBD2. Trimming took 4 bases from V and 4 from J; bases not matched to a gene: 6. The length of the CDR3 is 15 residues. The germline V gene has CDR1 LGHDT and CDR2 YNNKEL (reference sequence). This CDR3 is CASSLGGEGTGELFF. The DNA of the CDR3 is TGTGCCAGCAGCCTGGGCGGGGAGGGCACCGGGGAGCTGTTTTTT.

The chain recombines TRBV27 with TRBJ1-2, with 11 bases lining up with TRBD1. V shed 5 bases and J 8 bases; nucleotides not matched to a gene: 10. CDR1 MNHEY and CDR2 SMNVEV come from the germline V gene (reference sequence). This CDR3 is 15 amino acids long. CDR3 sequence: CASSTDRGLPEGYTF. The CDR3 DNA follows: TGTGCCAGCAGTACGGACAGGGGGCTTCCGGAAGGCTACACCTTC.

This chain links TRBV28 with TRBJ1-6, with 12 bases identical to TRBD1. The CDR3 is made up of 16 amino acids. The germline V gene encodes CDR1 MDHEN and CDR2 SYDVKM. V shed 8 bases and J 6 bases; nucleotides not matched to a gene: 8. The CDR3, as DNA: TGTGCCAGCTCGCGGGGGGACAGGGGGCTTAATTCACCCCTCCACTTT. Translated: CASSRGDRGLNSPLHF.

This clone appeared a few times. V gene TRBV11-1 combines with J gene TRBJ2-1; TRBD2 matches 9 bases. The CDR3 loop spans 15 amino acids. The germline V gene has CDR1 SGHAT and CDR2 FQDESV (reference sequence). The V segment lost 5 bases and the J segment 4 bases; nucleotides outside the gene matches: 6. In nucleotides, the CDR3 is TGTGCCAGCAGCCGGGTTAGCGGGAGTTACAATGAGCAGTTCTTC. Translating it yields CASSRVSGSYNEQFF.

This rearrangement joins TRBV13 to TRBJ1-4; the D is unclear. Germline V gives CDR1 PRHDT, CDR2 FYEKMQ (reference sequence). CDR3 size: 17 residues. With 3 bases removed from V and 10 bases from J, the gap between germline ends came to 24 bases. CDR3 sequence reads: CASSLSPATNFPGKLFF. The CDR3 bases are TGTGCCAGCAGCTTGAGTCCTGCTACTAACTTTCCCGGAAAACTGTTTTTT.

This chain joins TRBV10-3 and TRBJ2-1; D is perhaps TRBD2 (6 bases). CDR3 length: 15 residues. Germline V lookup: CDR1 ENHRY, CDR2 SYGVKD. The germline V and J ends were trimmed by 3 bases and 1 base, with 10 bases remaining between them. CDR3 bases: TGTGCCATCAGTGATCTAGCGAGGTCCTACAATGAGCAGTTCTTC. It specifies CAISDLARSYNEQFF.

The chain carries TRBV29-1 and TRBJ2-3; 7 positions agree with TRBD1. Germline V gene data show CDR1 as SQVTM and CDR2 as ANQGSEA. CDR3 length equals 15 residues. Trimming took 2 bases from V and 0 from J; bases not matched to a gene: 5. For the CDR3, the DNA is TGCAGCGTTGAAACAGGGGACCTTAGCACAGATACGCAGTATTTT. Amino acids: CSVETGDLSTDTQYF.

The sample holds a few counts of this clone. The CDR3 loop is CASRAEGGSRAFF. CDR3 nucleotide sequence: TGTGCCAGCAGGGCAGAAGGGGGATCGAGAGCTTTCTTT. This chain joins TRBV27 and TRBJ1-1; tentatively, D is TRBD1 (6 bases). Germline V CDR1 and CDR2: MNHEY, SMNVEV (reference sequence). Deletions cut 6 bases from V and 10 bases from J, with 18 bases between. The CDR3 is 13 residues long.

This chain links TRBV5-1 with TRBJ1-3; maybe TRBD1 (6 bases). Germline V gene lookup returns CDR1 SGHRS and CDR2 YFSETQ. Trimming cost V 0 bases and J 3 bases, with 10 bases left between them. The CDR3 is 15 amino acids. CDR3 sequence (DNA): TGCGCCAGCAGCTTGGGGGGGCAGATTGGAAACACCATATATTTT. Protein sequence: CASSLGGQIGNTIYF.

This clone was seen just once. The V call is TRBV7-8, the J call TRBJ1-5; unclear D gene. Per germline, CDR1 SGHVS and CDR2 FQNEAQ. V was shortened by 4 bases and J by 4 bases, with 8 bases between the two germline ends. The CDR3 sequence is 13 residues long. The CDR3 reads CASSSQTNQPQHF. The CDR3 DNA sequence: TGTGCCAGCAGCTCACAAACGAATCAGCCCCAGCATTTT.

V gene TRBV29-1 combines with J gene TRBJ2-7; weak D call: TRBD1 (6 bases). Looked up from germline, CDR1 is SQVTM and CDR2 is ANQGSEA. The CDR3 runs 13 residues. V was cut by 7 bases and J by 5 bases, with 18 bases left in between. The CDR3 region is CSGWDTRPDEQYV. CDR3 nucleotide sequence: TGCAGCGGTTGGGACACACGTCCTGACGAGCAGTACGTC.

The rearrangement links TRBV19 to TRBJ1-2; D unresolved. The CDR3 runs 17 residues. Trimming cost V 3 bases and J 3 bases, with 20 bases left between them. Germline CDR1 and CDR2: LNHDA and SQIVND (reference sequence). The CDR3: CASSMGGADFRHYGYTF. CDR3 nucleotide sequence: TGTGCCAGTAGTATGGGTGGAGCCGATTTTCGGCACTATGGCTACACCTTC.

The chain employs TRBV14 and TRBJ1-1; D unresolved. CDR1 is SGHDN and CDR2 is FVKESK in the germline V gene. V was pared by 6 bases and J by 4 bases, with 15 bases between. The CDR3 covers 14 residues. The CDR3 region is CASSGPSRGTEAFF. The CDR3, as DNA: TGTGCCAGCAGTGGACCTTCCCGGGGCACTGAAGCTTTCTTT.